This T cell receptor (beta chain) is drawn from a study of human T cells and chemical hapten exposure. Whole-study context: Each week of the roughly 26-week study, patients had diphenylcyclopropenone applied to the scalp. Notes on the study in general: The number of TCRs over 1 in 1000 frequency stayed unchanged after DPC. Large CDR3 similarity clusters arose significantly more often from expanded TCRs than from controls.

This clonotype was observed a few times. What it binds is unknown. V was pared by 2 bases and J by 2 bases, with 6 bases of the junction left unmatched. The CDR3 totals 16 residues. Germline V gives CDR1 SGHRS, CDR2 YFSETQ. The time point was: patch test 2, 6 weeks after DPC sensitization. The treatment denotes: therapeutic diphenylcyclopropenone sensitization with weekly scalp DPC. TCRdb ran MiXCR on the RACE reads and lists one entry per CDR3 protein. Seen here are about 73,000 distinct CDR3 sequences, about 9% observed once, and the top ten hold 3% to 4.5%. The sequencing here drew on whole blood, taken in connection with sensitization to the hapten diphenylcyclopropenone (DPC). This rearrangement joins TRBV5-1 to TRBJ2-3, with TRBD2 matching 9 bases. The clonotype comes from a woman between 50 and 59 years old with alopecia areata. Some clones in this sample may be carry-over from other donors' samples. The CDR3 DNA reads as TGCGCCAGCAGCTTATCGGCGGGAGGGCCCACAGATACGCAGTATTTT. As protein: CASSLSAGGPTDTQYF.